What follows is one T cell receptor beta chain and its context. All donors were healthy HIV-negative adults lacking recent acute infections or vaccinations. This CDR3 contains 16 residues. The ends were cut back, 0 bases at V and 6 bases at J, with 15 bases in the middle. Germline CDR1 is SGHNT and CDR2 is YYREEE (reference sequence). These data originate in a study of shared clonotypes between healthy human individuals. Turning to the study itself: Donors had three CD4 naive, three CD4 memory, two CD8 naive and one CD8 memory plate apiece.

Assay runs were performed at deep level. Measured with immunoSEQ multiplex PCR; TCRdb has only the in-frame clones, and not every one. This table has some 2,400,000 clones, approximately 96% appearing once. The rearrangement joins TRBV5-4 to TRBJ2-2; TRBD1 is a possible D gene (7 bases). What was sequenced was naive CD4+ T cells sorted from blood. Subset reported: CD45RA+ positively selected. This clonotype originated in a man in his late teens or twenties in good health. Here the CDR3 reads CASSLEGGGVSGELFF. The DNA of the CDR3 is TGTGCCAGCAGCTTGGAAGGGGGCGGGGTGTCCGGGGAGCTGTTTTTT.